This TCR beta chain appears in the sequencing data of a study of cytomegalovirus exposure and HLA in healthy donors. Study results and limitations: In an earlier analysis, in around 590 donors, most V segments appeared productive either ~87% or ~30% of the time. Rare TCR sequences dominated, though some public TCRs recurred in many donors.

Comments on this clone: Its antigen is unknown.

Germline V gene sequence: CDR1 MGHDK, CDR2 SYGVNS. There are 16 residues in the CDR3. V gave up 4 bases and J gave up 2 bases, with 15 bases separating them. PCR was performed using 60 Vbeta and 13 Jbeta primers. Repertoires were generated with immunoSEQ multiplex PCR, while TCRdb's copy carries only in-frame clones and drops some. Here the sample spans 170,000 or so clones, 83% being singletons. Sequencing used PBMCs. The receptor's source is a middle-aged man in good health and CMV-seronegative. The rearrangement links TRBV25-1 to TRBJ2-4, with D unclear. The CDR3 DNA is TGTGCCAGCAGTGGCATCGAGGTGAAAACCAAAAACATTCAGTACTTC. The encoded protein is CASSGIEVKTKNIQYF.